The clone carrying this T cell receptor beta chain was observed a few times. No antigen is known for it. The data were obtained in a study of beta chain features in type 1 diabetes. Overall study findings and caveats: TCRB CDR3s from Type 1 diabetes patients were moderately but significantly shorter in all four CD4+ subsets. PCR might show a preference for shorter templates, equally across patients and controls. The question of HLA type influencing TCRB rearrangement was one that remained unresolved here.

Naive, central memory, regulatory and stem cell-like memory cells within the CD4+ compartment were sorted using CD45RO/CCR7/CD25/CD127/CD95/CD27. Isolated RNA was reverse transcribed in full, so expressed TCRB transcripts were sequenced. Repertoires were generated with immunoSEQ multiplex PCR, while TCRdb's copy carries only in-frame clones and drops some. This table has about 140,000 clones, over 8% appearing once. The TCR originated in a woman between 35 and 50 years old in good health. Source material: central memory CD4+ T cells from blood.

This CDR3 reads CASSELAENTEAFF. The CDR3, as DNA: TGCGCCAGCAGTGAGTTGGCGGAGAACACTGAAGCTTTCTTT. J is TRBJ1-1 and V is TRBV10-2; D gene unclear. V was trimmed by 1 base and J by 1 base, leaving 7 bases between them. Germline CDR1 reads WSHSY; CDR2 reads SAAADI. The CDR3 spans 14 residues.